This T cell receptor beta chain derives from a study of cytomegalovirus exposure and HLA in healthy donors. Primers for the PCR totalled 60 Vbeta and 13 Jbeta. Here immunoSEQ multiplex PCR was the method, and the copy in TCRdb shows in-frame clones only, minus some. The sample contains tens of thousands of clones, around three quarters of which appear only once. The study, taken as a whole, reports: Most TCR beta V segments were productive about 90% or about 30% of the time in an earlier analysis.

A note on this clone: Its antigen is unidentified. The same CDR3 can be traced to other DNA sequences in this sample.

The sequenced sample consisted of PBMCs. This sequence was found in a man younger than 40 in good health and CMV-seronegative.

CDR3 amino acids: CASSLGTGAANEQFF. The CDR3 DNA sequence: TGTGCCAGCAGCCTTGGGACAGGGGCGGCCAATGAGCAGTTCTTC. The J gene is TRBJ2-1, the V gene TRBV11-2; 10 bases match TRBD1. Germline V gives CDR1 SGHAT, CDR2 FQNNGV. After removal of 5 bases from V and 6 bases from J, the junction contained 7 bases not matched to a gene. The CDR3 runs 15 residues.